This TCR beta chain was sequenced during a study of cytomegalovirus exposure and HLA in healthy donors. From germline, CDR1 is SGHRS and CDR2 YFSETQ. The CDR3 is 15 residues long. The V end was cut by 2 bases, the J end by 0 bases, with 10 bases between. Primers for the PCR totalled 60 Vbeta and 13 Jbeta. Profiling relied on immunoSEQ multiplex PCR, and the TCRdb table lists in-frame clones only, not all of them. This sample has 100,000 or so clones, with about four fifths found just once. As to this clone: Other nucleotide sequences in the sample specify the same CDR3.

The gene calls are TRBV5-1 and TRBJ2-3; D may be TRBD2 (5 bases). The receptor comes from a man aged 35 to 55 in good health and CMV-seropositive. The sample was PBMCs. This CDR3 is CASSFSGASTDTQYF. CDR3 nucleotide sequence: TGCGCCAGCAGCTTCAGCGGAGCTAGCACAGATACGCAGTATTTT.